This T cell receptor beta chain originates from a study of T cell changes during pregnancy in multiple sclerosis. Per the germline V gene, CDR1 is SQVTM and CDR2 is ANQGSEA. CDR3 length: 10 residues. V was shortened by 7 bases and J by 3 bases, with 6 bases between the two germline ends. Clones were sequenced by immunoSEQ multiplex PCR, and TCRdb holds only the in-frame ones, with some missing. The sample consists of some 40,000 clones, just over 90% of them appearing once. This clone was seen a single time. The sequencing used CD4+ T cells from peripheral blood mononuclear cells, collected in the third trimester of pregnancy. J is TRBJ2-5 and V is TRBV29-1, with unresolved D. This TCR was sampled from a female donor in good health, enrolled as a control in a pregnancy study. The CDR3 region has the DNA TGCAGCGGTTCGGAAGAGACCCAGTACTTC. Its protein is CSGSEETQYF. Drawing the rest from reference TRBV29-1 and TRBJ2-5, the complete variable domain is SAVISQKPSRDICQRGTSLTIQCQVDSQVTMMFWYRQQPGQSLTLIATANQGSEATYESGFVIDKFPISRPNLTFSTLTVSNMSPEDSSIYLCSGSEETQYFGPGTRLLVL.